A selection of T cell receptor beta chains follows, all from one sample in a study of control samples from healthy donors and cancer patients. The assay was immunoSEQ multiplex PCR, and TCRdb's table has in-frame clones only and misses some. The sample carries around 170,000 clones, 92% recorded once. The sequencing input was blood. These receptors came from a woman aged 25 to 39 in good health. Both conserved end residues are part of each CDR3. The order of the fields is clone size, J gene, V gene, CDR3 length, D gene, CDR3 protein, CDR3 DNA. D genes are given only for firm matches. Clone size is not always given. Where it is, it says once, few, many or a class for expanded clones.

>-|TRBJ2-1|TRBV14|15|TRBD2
CASSPRTSIINEQFF
TGTGCCAGCAGCCCCAGGACTAGCATTATAAATGAGCAGTTCTTC
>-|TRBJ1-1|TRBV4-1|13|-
CASSAYRDGEAFF
TGCGCCAGCAGCGCCTACAGGGACGGTGAAGCTTTCTTT
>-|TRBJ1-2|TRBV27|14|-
CASSLSLRAPGYTF
TGTGCCAGCAGTTTAAGTCTCAGGGCCCCCGGCTACACCTTC
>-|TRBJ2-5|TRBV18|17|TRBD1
CASSPRGPTGDQETQYF
TGTGCCAGCTCACCCAGGGGACCAACAGGGGATCAAGAGACCCAGTACTTC
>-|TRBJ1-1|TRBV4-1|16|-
CASSQEQPIGVTEAFF
TGCGCCAGCAGCCAAGAGCAGCCGATAGGGGTCACTGAAGCTTTCTTT
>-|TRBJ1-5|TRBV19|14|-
CASSIDSPGQPQHF
TGTGCCAGTAGTATCGACAGCCCAGGTCAGCCCCAGCATTTT
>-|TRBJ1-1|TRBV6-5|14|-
CASSYEDAVTEAFF
TGTGCCAGCAGTTACGAAGATGCGGTCACTGAAGCTTTCTTT
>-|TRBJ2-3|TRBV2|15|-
CASRVPRRGGDTQYF
TGTGCCAGCAGGGTTCCTAGGAGGGGGGGGGATACGCAGTATTTT
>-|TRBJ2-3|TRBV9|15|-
CASSGGGASTDTQYF
TGTGCCAGCAGCGGGGGCGGTGCTAGCACAGATACGCAGTATTTT
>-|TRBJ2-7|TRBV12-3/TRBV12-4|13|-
CASRTRGFYEQYF
TGTGCCAGCCGGACTCGGGGGTTCTACGAGCAGTACTTC
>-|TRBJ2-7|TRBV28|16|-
CASSYPGGSTSYEQYF
TGTGCCAGCAGTTACCCAGGGGGGTCTACCTCCTACGAGCAGTACTTC
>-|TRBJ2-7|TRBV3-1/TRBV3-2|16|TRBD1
CASSNLRDRSSYEQYF
TGTGCCAGCAGCAACCTTAGGGACAGGAGCTCCTACGAGCAGTACTTC
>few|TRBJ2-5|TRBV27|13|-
CASSFRPTGTQYF
TGTGCCAGCAGTTTTAGGCCGACGGGGACCCAGTACTTC
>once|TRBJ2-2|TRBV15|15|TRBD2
CATSRTSGILGELFF
TGTGCCACCAGCAGGACTAGCGGGATATTGGGGGAGCTGTTTTTT
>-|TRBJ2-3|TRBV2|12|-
CASKGDTDTQYF
TGTGCCAGCAAGGGCGACACAGATACGCAGTATTTT
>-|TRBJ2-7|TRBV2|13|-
CASSRERSYEQYF
TGTGCCAGCAGCCGGGAGAGATCCTACGAGCAGTACTTC
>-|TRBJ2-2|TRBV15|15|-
CATSRSGGGSGELFF
TGTGCCACCAGCAGATCGGGTGGGGGTAGTGGGGAGCTGTTTTTT
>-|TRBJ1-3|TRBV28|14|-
CASSLTDSGNTIYF
TGTGCCAGCAGTTTGACCGACTCTGGAAACACCATATATTTT
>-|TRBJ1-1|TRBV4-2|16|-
CASSQEGGAGRTEAFF
TGTGCCAGCAGCCAAGAAGGGGGGGCGGGGCGGACTGAAGCTTTCTTT
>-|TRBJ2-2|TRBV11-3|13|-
CASRDRVTGELFF
TGTGCCAGCAGGGATCGGGTGACCGGGGAGCTGTTTTTT
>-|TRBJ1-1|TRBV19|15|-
CASSSPAGVSPEAFF
TGTGCCAGTAGTAGCCCCGCGGGAGTCAGCCCTGAAGCTTTCTTT
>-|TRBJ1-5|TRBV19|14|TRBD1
CATRDRAFGQPQHF
TGTGCCACCCGGGACAGGGCTTTCGGTCAGCCCCAGCATTTT
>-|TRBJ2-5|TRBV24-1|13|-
CATSSQYQETQYF
TGTGCCACCAGTTCCCAGTACCAAGAGACCCAGTACTTC
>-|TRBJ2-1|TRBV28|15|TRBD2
CASTSGLAGGNEQFF
TGTGCCAGCACTTCGGGACTAGCGGGAGGCAATGAGCAGTTCTTC
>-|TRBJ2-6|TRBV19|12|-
CATGTYPWGVTF
TGTGCCACCGGGACTTATCCTTGGGGGGTGACTTTC
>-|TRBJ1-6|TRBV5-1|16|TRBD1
CASSLAGQGHNSPLHF
TGCGCCAGCAGCTTGGCCGGACAGGGCCACAATTCACCCCTCCACTTT
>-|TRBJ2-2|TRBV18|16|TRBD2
CASSPLGGKNTGELFF
TGTGCCAGCTCACCACTCGGGGGGAAGAACACCGGGGAGCTGTTTTTT
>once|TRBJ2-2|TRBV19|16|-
CASKWGSWGSGGELFF
TGTGCCAGTAAGTGGGGCTCATGGGGCTCCGGCGGGGAGCTGTTTTTT
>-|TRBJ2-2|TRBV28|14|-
CASSEQGNTGELFF
TGTGCCAGCAGTGAACAGGGCAACACCGGGGAGCTGTTTTTT
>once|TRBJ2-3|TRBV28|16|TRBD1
CASRGGGTGATDTQYF
TGTGCCAGCAGAGGGGGAGGGACAGGGGCCACAGATACGCAGTATTTT
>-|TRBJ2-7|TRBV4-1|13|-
CASSLSGAYEQYF
TGCGCCAGCAGCCTCTCCGGGGCCTACGAGCAGTACTTC
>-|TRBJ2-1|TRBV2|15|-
CASSEDYYAYNEQFF
TGTGCCAGCAGTGAAGACTACTACGCCTACAATGAGCAGTTCTTC
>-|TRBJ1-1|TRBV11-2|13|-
CASSLGQATEAFF
TGTGCCAGCAGCTTAGGGCAGGCCACTGAAGCTTTCTTT
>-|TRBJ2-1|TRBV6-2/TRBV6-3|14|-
CASSYYLRRAEQFF
TGTGCCAGCAGTTACTATCTCCGTCGAGCTGAGCAGTTCTTC
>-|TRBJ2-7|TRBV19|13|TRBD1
CASSLRQGYEQYF
TGTGCCAGTAGTCTCCGACAGGGATACGAGCAGTACTTC
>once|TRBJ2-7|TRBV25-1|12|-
CASSEPPGEQYF
TGTGCCAGCAGTGAACCCCCAGGGGAGCAGTACTTC
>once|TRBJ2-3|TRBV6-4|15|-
CASSDSTRGTDTQYF
TGTGCCAGCAGTGACTCGACCAGAGGCACAGATACGCAGTATTTT